Described below is a single T cell receptor (beta chain) sequence and its context. The antigen is not known. Relative to the germline gene, one junction end is altered; a read error may explain this. This entry is derived from a study of blood T cells in healthy people across ages. Whole-study results and caveats: The diversity estimates, figures obtained from one million T cells, were considered underestimates.

Each of the donors had 8 to 10 milliliters of peripheral blood drawn into EDTA-treated Vacutainer tubes. Isolation recovered at least 7 million PBMCs from every sample. The use of a sample-barcoded 5' primer and a J-beta primer mix characterized a second PCR of roughly 7 to 11 cycles. Every cDNA molecule bore a tag from a template-switch adaptor containing 12 random nucleotides. TCRdb used MiXCR to reprocess the 5' RACE reads, holding one entry per CDR3 protein. The data show some 1.8 million distinct CDR3 sequences, about two fifths seen once. Germline CDR1 reads LNHDA; CDR2 reads SQIVND (reference sequence). The CDR3 has 15 residues.

This receptor was identified in a human donor in good health. The gene calls are TRBV19 and TRBJ1-1; D is possibly TRBD1 (5 bases). The source material was blood. CDR3 loop: CASSMGRQYNTEAFF. CDR3 DNA sequence: TGTGCCAGTAGTATGGGGCGACAGTACAACACTGAGGCTTTCTTT.